This T cell receptor (beta chain) derives from a study of blood T cell repertoires in COVID-19 (dated by TCRdb to the early 2020s). With regard to the full study: Samples covering the acute and convalescent phases of COVID-19 were provided by collaborators in the United States, Italy and Spain. The prospective study material was composed of cDNA or gDNA derived from T cells, B-cell-depleted T cells, or PBMCs. Deeply sampled blood TCRbeta repertoires from subjects exposed to, actively infected with, or recovered from COVID-19 were included in the dataset. The repertoires were made available in a free public database intended to serve as a resource for research on the immune response to SARS-CoV-2. The samples were drawn from the first 160 participants of the ongoing ImmuneRACE study and from 1,254 subjects provided by 6 global collaborators. The sample metadata nearly always contained a de-identified subject ID, COVID-19 status, age in years and sex. Where HLA class I and class II types were available, the types were taken from metadata supplied by the sample provider, not from assay-based typing. What the research found in general, with its limitations: How much clinical and demographic metadata was included differed by source and by participant, and the metadata was provided uncurated.

This clone showed up just a few times. Which antigen it targets is not known. Base qualities were left out, and no much larger clone turns up one base away. The immunoSEQ Assay, a bias-controlled multiplex PCR, was used to amplify TCRbeta CDR3 regions from genomic DNA. Turning to the authors' computational methods: The number of nucleated cells in each sample was estimated from the amplification of reference gene primers within the assay. To quantify the absolute abundance of each unique TCRbeta CDR3 rearrangement, sequence reads were collapsed and filtered. For each sample, productive Simpson clonality was calculated as the square root of Simpson's diversity index across productive rearrangements. As stored in TCRdb, this immuneACCESS dataset retains in-frame rearrangements with V and J assigned. A fraction of the clones does not appear; measured against another copy, unresolved V genes explain less than half of the discrepancy, and the remainder lacks a known reason. V, J and clone size are those of that table, while D and trimming were read from the DNA. The sample records approximately 190,000 clones, nearly 85% of which are singletons. More than 4.5% of the sample rests with the top ten.

CDR1 and CDR2 were assigned from the germline V gene (reference sequence) as GTSNPN and SVGIG. V lost 3 bases and J lost 10 bases, and the count of bases not matched to a germline gene is 8. The CDR3 goes from the cysteine to the phenylalanine over 14 residues. The entry retains the CDR3 DNA only, 42 bases that are in frame from base 1. Whole blood was collected in K2EDTA tubes by collaborating institutions according to the institutions' own protocols. For TCRbeta analysis, collaborators shipped samples in one of three forms: frozen whole blood, isolated PBMCs, or DNA extracted from either of those sample types.

The chain employs TRBV30 and TRBJ1-6, and TRBD1 aligns with 8 junction nucleotides. The material sequenced was peripheral blood. The clonotype originates from a woman aged 30 to 39 with acute or convalescent COVID-19. The CDR3: CAWSSTGAQSPLHF. The nucleotide sequence reads TGTGCCTGGAGCTCGACAGGGGCACAGTCACCCCTCCACTTT.